Sequencing of this T cell receptor beta chain was carried out in a study of immune cell composition in non-small cell lung cancer. Study results and limitations: Adenocarcinomas with higher top tumour-associated clone frequency had more reactive TILs. Lung squamous cell carcinoma tumours had significantly higher top 10 clone scores and productive clonality than lung adenocarcinoma.

In its sample, this clone ranks as medium-sized (0.01 to 0.1%). Its specificity is not known. The same CDR3 also results from other DNA sequences found in this sample. Using immunoSEQ multiplex PCR, the repertoire was profiled, and TCRdb retains in-frame clones only, with some absent. Among about 6,700 clones listed, around 70% were seen once. The clonotype originates from a human donor with non-small cell lung cancer. Sequencing was done on a sample of lung tumor tissue.

The CDR3, as DNA: TGTGCCACCAGCAGAGAGGAGGGCGATGGCTACACCTTC. This gives the protein CATSREEGDGYTF. The chain links TRBV15 to TRBJ1-2; D is unclear. The V gene's germline CDR1 is LNHNV and CDR2 YYDKDF (reference sequence). V shed 0 bases and J shed 6 bases, with 8 bases lying between them. The CDR3 has 13 residues.